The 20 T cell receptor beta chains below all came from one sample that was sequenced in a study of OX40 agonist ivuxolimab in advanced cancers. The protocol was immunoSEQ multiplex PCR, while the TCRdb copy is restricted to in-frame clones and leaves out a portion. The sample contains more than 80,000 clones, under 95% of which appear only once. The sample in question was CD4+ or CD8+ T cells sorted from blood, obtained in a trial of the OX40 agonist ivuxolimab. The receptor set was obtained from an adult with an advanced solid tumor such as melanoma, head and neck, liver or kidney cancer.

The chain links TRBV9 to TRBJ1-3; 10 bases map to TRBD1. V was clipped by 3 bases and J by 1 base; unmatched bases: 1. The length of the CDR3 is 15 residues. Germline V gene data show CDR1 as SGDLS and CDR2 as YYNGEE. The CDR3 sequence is CASSGQGASGNTIYF. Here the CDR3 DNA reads TGTGCCAGCAGCGGACAGGGGGCATCTGGAAACACCATATATTTT. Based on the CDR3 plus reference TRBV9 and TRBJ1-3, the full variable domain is DSGVTQTPKHLITATGQRVTLRCSPRSGDLSVYWYQQSLDQGLQFLIQYYNGEERAKGNILERFSAQQFPDLHSELNLSSLELGDSALYFCASSGQGASGNTIYFGEGSWLTVV.

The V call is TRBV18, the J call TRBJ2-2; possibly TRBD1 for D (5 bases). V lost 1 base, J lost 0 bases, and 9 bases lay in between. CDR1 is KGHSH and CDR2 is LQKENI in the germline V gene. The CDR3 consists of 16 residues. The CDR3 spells CASSPQKGTNTGELFF. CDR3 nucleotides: TGTGCCAGCTCACCACAAAAGGGGACGAACACCGGGGAGCTGTTTTTT.

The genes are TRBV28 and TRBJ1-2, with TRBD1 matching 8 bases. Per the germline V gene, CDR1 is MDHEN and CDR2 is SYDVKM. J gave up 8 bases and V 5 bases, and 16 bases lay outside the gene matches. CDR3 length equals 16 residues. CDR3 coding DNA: TGTGCCAGCAGTCCCCTGGGAGGGACAGGAGATTTGGGCTACACCTTC. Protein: CASSPLGGTGDLGYTF.

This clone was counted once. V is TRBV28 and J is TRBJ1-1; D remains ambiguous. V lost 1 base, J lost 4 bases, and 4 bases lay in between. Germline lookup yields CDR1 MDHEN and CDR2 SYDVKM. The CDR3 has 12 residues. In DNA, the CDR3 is TGTGCCAGCAGTTTATCAGTCACTGAAGCTTTCTTT. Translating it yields CASSLSVTEAFF.

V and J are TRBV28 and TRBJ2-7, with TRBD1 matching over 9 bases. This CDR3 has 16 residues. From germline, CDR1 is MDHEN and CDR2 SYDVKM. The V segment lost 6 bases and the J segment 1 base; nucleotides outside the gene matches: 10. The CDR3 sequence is CASRKPGQGLSYEQYF. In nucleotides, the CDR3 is TGTGCCAGCAGAAAACCGGGACAGGGCCTTTCCTACGAGCAGTACTTC. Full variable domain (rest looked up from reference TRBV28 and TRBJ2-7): DVKVTQSSRYLVKRTGEKVFLECVQDMDHENMFWYRQDPGLGLRLIYFSYDVKMKEKGDIPEGYSVSREKKERFSLILESASTNQTSMYLCASRKPGQGLSYEQYFGPGTRLTVT.

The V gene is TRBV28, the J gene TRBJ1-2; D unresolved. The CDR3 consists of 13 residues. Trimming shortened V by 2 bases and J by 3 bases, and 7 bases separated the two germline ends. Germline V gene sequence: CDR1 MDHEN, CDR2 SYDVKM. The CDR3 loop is CASSLVGHYGYTF. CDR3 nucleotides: TGTGCCAGCAGTTTAGTCGGGCACTATGGCTACACCTTC.

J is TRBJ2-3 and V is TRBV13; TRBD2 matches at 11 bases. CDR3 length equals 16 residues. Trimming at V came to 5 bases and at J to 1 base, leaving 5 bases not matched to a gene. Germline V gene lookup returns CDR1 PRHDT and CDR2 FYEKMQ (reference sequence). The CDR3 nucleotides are TGTGCCAGCAGCACCATACTAGCGGGAGGCACAGATACGCAGTATTTT. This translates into CASSTILAGGTDTQYF.

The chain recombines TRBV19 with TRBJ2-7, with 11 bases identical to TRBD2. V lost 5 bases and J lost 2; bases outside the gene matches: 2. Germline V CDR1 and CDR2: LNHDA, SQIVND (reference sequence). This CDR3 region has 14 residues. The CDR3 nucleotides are TGTGCCAGTAGTCGGACTAGCGGGCCCTACGAGCAGTACTTC. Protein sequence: CASSRTSGPYEQYF.

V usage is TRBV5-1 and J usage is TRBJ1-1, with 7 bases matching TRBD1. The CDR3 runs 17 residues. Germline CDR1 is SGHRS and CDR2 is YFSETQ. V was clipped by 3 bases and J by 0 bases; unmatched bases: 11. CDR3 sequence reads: CASSSQTGVSMNTEAFF. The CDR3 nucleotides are TGCGCCAGCAGCTCTCAAACAGGGGTCTCCATGAACACTGAAGCTTTCTTT.

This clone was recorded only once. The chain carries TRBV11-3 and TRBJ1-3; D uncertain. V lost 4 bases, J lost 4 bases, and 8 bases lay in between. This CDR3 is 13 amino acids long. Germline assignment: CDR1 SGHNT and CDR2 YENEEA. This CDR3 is CASSSQQGNTIYF. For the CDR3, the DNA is TGTGCCAGCAGCTCTCAGCAAGGAAACACCATATATTTT.

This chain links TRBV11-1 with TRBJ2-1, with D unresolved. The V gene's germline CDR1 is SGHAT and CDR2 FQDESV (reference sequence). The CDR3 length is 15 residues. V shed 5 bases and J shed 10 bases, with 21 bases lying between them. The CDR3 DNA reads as TGTGCCAGCAGCCTCCAGGCGGCTACCCAATCGGAGCAGTTCTTC. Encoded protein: CASSLQAATQSEQFF.

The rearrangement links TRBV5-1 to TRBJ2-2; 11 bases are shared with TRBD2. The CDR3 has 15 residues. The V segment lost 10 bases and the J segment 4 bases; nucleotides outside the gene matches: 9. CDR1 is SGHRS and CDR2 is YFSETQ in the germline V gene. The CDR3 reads CASDIGLAGTGELFF. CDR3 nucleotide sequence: TGCGCCTCTGACATCGGACTAGCGGGCACCGGGGAGCTGTTTTTT.

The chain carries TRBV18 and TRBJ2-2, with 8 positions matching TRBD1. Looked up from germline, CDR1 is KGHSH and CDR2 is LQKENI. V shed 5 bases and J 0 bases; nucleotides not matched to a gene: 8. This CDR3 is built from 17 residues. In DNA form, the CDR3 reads TGTGCCAGCTCATCACGGACAGGGTTCCCGAACACCGGGGAGCTGTTTTTT. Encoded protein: CASSSRTGFPNTGELFF.

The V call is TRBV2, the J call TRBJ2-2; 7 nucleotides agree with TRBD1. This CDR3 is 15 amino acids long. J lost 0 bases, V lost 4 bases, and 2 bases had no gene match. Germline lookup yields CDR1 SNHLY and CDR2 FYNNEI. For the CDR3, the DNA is TGTGCCAGCAGTGGGGGGACAGCGAACACCGGGGAGCTGTTTTTT. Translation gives CASSGGTANTGELFF.

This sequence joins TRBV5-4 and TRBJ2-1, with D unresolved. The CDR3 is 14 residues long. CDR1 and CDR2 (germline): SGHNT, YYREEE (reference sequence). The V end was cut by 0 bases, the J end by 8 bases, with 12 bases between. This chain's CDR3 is CASSLGPPVDEQFF. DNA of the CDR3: TGTGCCAGCAGCTTGGGCCCCCCGGTCGATGAGCAGTTCTTC.

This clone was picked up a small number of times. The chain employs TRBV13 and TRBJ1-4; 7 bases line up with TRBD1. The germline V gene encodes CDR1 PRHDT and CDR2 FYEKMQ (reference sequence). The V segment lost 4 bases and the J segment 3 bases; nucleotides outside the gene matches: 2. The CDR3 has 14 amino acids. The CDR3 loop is CASSSTGANEKLFF. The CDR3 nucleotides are TGTGCCAGCAGCTCTACAGGGGCTAATGAAAAACTGTTTTTT.

The CDR3 DNA sequence: TGTGCCAGCAGCTTGCAGGGTGGTATGGGAGAGACCCAGTACTTC. This encodes CASSLQGGMGETQYF. V and J are TRBV7-2 and TRBJ2-5, with D possibly matching TRBD1 (5 bases). Germline CDR1 is SGHTA and CDR2 is FQGNSA. This CDR3 is built from 15 residues. Trimming left V 3 bases short and J 4 bases short, with 15 bases between.

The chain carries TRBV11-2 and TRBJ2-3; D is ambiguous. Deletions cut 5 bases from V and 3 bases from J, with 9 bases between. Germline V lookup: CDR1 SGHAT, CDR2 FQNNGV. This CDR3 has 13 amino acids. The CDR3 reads CASSLLLTDTQYF. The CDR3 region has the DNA TGTGCCAGCAGCCTACTTTTGACAGATACGCAGTATTTT.

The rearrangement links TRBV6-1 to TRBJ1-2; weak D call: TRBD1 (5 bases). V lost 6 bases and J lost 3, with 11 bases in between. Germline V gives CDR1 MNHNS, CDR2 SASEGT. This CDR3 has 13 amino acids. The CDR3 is CASSSGGYYGYTF. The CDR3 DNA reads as TGTGCCAGCAGCTCTGGGGGGTACTATGGCTACACCTTC.

CDR3 amino acids: CASSPGGTSGAPHEQYF. CDR3 in DNA: TGTGCCAGCAGCCCGGGGGGGACTAGCGGGGCGCCCCACGAGCAGTACTTC. This rearrangement joins TRBV5-4 to TRBJ2-7, with TRBD2 identical over 13 bases. The trim removed 4 bases at V and 5 bases at J, leaving 12 bases unmatched. The V gene's germline CDR1 is SGHNT and CDR2 YYREEE (reference sequence). The CDR3 runs to 17 residues. Full variable domain (remainder filled in from reference TRBV5-4 and TRBJ2-7): ETGVTQSPTHLIKTRGQQVTLRCSSQSGHNTVSWYQQALGQGPQFIFQYYREEENGRGNFPPRFSGLQFPNYSSELNVNALELDDSALYLCASSPGGTSGAPHEQYFGPGTRLTVT.